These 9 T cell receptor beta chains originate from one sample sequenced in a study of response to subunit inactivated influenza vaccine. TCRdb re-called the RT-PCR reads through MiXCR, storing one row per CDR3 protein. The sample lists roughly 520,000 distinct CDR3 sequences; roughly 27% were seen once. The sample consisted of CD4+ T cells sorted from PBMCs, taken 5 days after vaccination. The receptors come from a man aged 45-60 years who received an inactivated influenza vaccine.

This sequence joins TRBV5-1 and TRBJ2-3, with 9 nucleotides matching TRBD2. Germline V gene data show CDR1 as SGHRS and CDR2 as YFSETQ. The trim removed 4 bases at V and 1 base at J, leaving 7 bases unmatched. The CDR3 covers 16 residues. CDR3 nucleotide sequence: TGCGCCAGCAGCCTGGGGACTAGCAGACGCACAGATACGCAGTATTTT. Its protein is CASSLGTSRRTDTQYF.

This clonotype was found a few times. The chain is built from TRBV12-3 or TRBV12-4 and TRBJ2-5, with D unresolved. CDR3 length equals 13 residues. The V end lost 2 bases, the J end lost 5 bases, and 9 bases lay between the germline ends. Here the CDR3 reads CASSLPPDETQYF. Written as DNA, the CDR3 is TGTGCCAGCAGTTTACCACCAGACGAGACCCAGTACTTC.

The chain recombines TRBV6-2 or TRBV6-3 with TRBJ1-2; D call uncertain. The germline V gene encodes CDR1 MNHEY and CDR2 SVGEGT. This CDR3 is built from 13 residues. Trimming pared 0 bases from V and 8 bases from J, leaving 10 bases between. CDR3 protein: CASSYSGIEGYTF. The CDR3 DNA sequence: TGTGCCAGCAGTTACTCGGGGATAGAAGGCTACACCTTC.

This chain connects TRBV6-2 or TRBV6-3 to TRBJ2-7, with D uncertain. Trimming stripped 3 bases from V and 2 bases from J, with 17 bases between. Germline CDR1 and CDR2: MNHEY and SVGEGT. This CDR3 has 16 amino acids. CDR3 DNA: TGTGCCAGCAGTTATCTCTTGGGCGTCACCGCCTACGAGCAGTACTTC. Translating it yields CASSYLLGVTAYEQYF.

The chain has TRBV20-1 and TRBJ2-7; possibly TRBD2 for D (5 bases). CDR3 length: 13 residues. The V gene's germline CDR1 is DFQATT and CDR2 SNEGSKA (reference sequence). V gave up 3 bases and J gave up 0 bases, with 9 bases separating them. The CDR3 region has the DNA TGCAGTGCTAGGCGAGACTACTCCTACGAGCAGTACTTC. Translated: CSARRDYSYEQYF.

In DNA, the CDR3 is TGCAGTGCTCGCCCTCTGCCGCGGGGGGCAGTGGATACGCAGTATTTT. Translated: CSARPLPRGAVDTQYF. V is TRBV20-1 and J is TRBJ2-3, with 8 bases identical to TRBD2. Germline CDR1 and CDR2: DFQATT and SNEGSKA (reference sequence). The CDR3 sequence is 16 residues long. Trimming at V came to 5 bases and at J to 6 bases, leaving 16 bases not matched to a gene.

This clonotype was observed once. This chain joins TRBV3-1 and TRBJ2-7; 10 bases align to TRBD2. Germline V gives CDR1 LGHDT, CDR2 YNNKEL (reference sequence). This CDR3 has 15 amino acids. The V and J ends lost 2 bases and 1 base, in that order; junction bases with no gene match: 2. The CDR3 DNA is TGTGCCAGCAGCCAAACTAGCGGGGCGTCCTACGAGCAGTACTTC. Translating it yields CASSQTSGASYEQYF.

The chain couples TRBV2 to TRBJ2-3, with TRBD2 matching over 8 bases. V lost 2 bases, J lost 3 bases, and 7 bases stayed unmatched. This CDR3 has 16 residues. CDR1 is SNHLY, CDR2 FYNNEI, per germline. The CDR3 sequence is CASSEWGAGGTDTQYF. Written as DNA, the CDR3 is TGTGCCAGCAGTGAATGGGGCGCGGGAGGTACAGATACGCAGTATTTT. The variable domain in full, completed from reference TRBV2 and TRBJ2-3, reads EPEVTQTPSHQVTQMGQEVILRCVPISNHLYFYWYRQILGQKVEFLVSFYNNEISEKSEIFDDQFSVERPDGSNFTLKIRSTKLEDSAMYFCASSEWGAGGTDTQYFGPGTRLTVL.

The CDR3 nucleotides read TGTGCCAGCAGCCAAGGGGCGTCCGGGGAGCTGTTTTTT. Translated, it gives CASSQGASGELFF. This rearrangement joins TRBV3-1 to TRBJ2-2; D uncertain. V lost 1 base and J 6 bases, leaving 6 bases between the germline ends. Germline CDR1 LGHDT, CDR2 YNNKEL (reference sequence). This CDR3 contains 13 residues.